The 18 T cell receptor beta chains below come from one sample, sequenced in a study of human T cells and chemical hapten exposure. Via MiXCR, TCRdb re-called the RACE reads, giving one row per CDR3 protein. The sample holds some 49,000 distinct CDR3 sequences, roughly 9.5% seen once. The sample's time point: patch test 1, 2 weeks after DPC sensitization. As for treatment: therapeutic diphenylcyclopropenone sensitization with weekly scalp DPC. The starting material was whole blood, obtained in connection with sensitization to the hapten diphenylcyclopropenone (DPC). These receptors came from a woman in her 50s with alopecia areata. Some clones in this sample may be carry-over from other donors' samples.

This clonotype was found a few times. The gene calls are TRBV15 and TRBJ2-2; 7 bases match TRBD1. V gave up 2 bases and J gave up 7 bases; unmatched junction bases: 4. The CDR3 contains 14 residues. Per germline, CDR1 LNHNV and CDR2 YYDKDF (reference sequence). DNA of the CDR3: TGTGCCACCAGCAGACAGGGGGATGGCGGGGAGCTGTTTTTT. It yields the protein CATSRQGDGGELFF. Together with reference TRBV15 and TRBJ2-2, the CDR3 gives the full variable domain: DAMVIQNPRYQVTQFGKPVTLSCSQTLNHNVMYWYQQKSSQAPKLLFHYYDKDFNNEADTPDNFQSRRPNTSFCFLDIRSPGLGDTAMYLCATSRQGDGGELFFGEGSRLTVL.

A few counts support this clonotype. The chain combines TRBV7-2 with TRBJ2-7, with TRBD2 matching over 13 bases. J gave up 3 bases and V 5 bases, and 4 bases lay outside the gene matches. This CDR3 comprises 15 residues. CDR1 and CDR2 (germline): SGHTA, FQGNSA. This chain's CDR3 is CASSRGLAGVYEQYF. Here the CDR3 DNA reads TGTGCCAGCAGCCGCGGACTAGCGGGAGTCTACGAGCAGTACTTC.

This clonotype is a singleton in its sample. This may arise from a read error, as a much more abundant clone is one base away. The chain recombines TRBV29-1 with TRBJ2-1; TRBD2 matches at 7 bases. CDR1 and CDR2 (germline): SQVTM, ANQGSEA. Unmatched junction bases numbered 7, after V lost 7 bases and J lost 7 bases. The CDR3 runs to 12 residues. In nucleotides, the CDR3 is TGCAGCGGAAGCGGGGCTGTGAATGAGCAGTTCTTC. Encoded protein: CSGSGAVNEQFF.

The chain joins TRBV3-1 to TRBJ2-1; D perhaps matches TRBD1 (7 bases). CDR3 length: 16 residues. Germline V CDR1 and CDR2: LGHDT, YNNKEL (reference sequence). V lost 4 bases to trimming and J lost 4 bases, with 17 bases between them. DNA for the CDR3: TGTGCCAGCAGCCTACTCCAGGGGGGACGTTACAATGAGCAGTTCTTC. It specifies CASSLLQGGRYNEQFF.

In its sample, this clonotype ranks as medium-sized. The CDR3 reads CSVANSQGSEAFF. In DNA form, the CDR3 reads TGCAGCGTTGCGAATTCCCAGGGCTCTGAAGCTTTCTTT. The rearrangement links TRBV29-1 to TRBJ1-1, with a possible D match to TRBD1 (5 bases). The CDR3 loop spans 13 amino acids. CDR1 and CDR2 from the germline V gene are SQVTM and ANQGSEA. The ends were cut back, 4 bases at V and 6 bases at J, with 15 bases in the middle.

This clonotype came up many times. The chain has TRBV7-9 and TRBJ2-1; D is possibly TRBD2 (5 bases). This CDR3 comprises 15 residues. Per the germline V gene, CDR1 is SEHNR and CDR2 is FQNEAQ (reference sequence). V was pared by 6 bases and J by 8 bases, with 20 bases between. The CDR3 DNA sequence: TGTGCCAGCAGTCTCAAGAGGGCGCTCGCCGATGAGCAGTTCTTC. Protein: CASSLKRALADEQFF.

This clonotype has ten or more counts. V is TRBV30 and J is TRBJ1-1; 11 positions match TRBD1. Germline trimming cut 0 bases from V and 4 bases from J; bases unmatched to any gene: 13. This CDR3 has 18 residues. Germline-derived CDR1 and CDR2 are GTSNPN and SVGIG (reference sequence). The CDR3 protein is CAWSVLLQKGTGGTEAFF. The CDR3 nucleotides are TGTGCCTGGAGTGTACTTCTCCAGAAGGGGACAGGGGGCACTGAAGCTTTCTTT.

The chain uses TRBV10-3 and TRBJ1-1; D perhaps matches TRBD1 (5 bases). This CDR3 spans 19 amino acids. Trimming took off 2 bases at V and 0 bases at J, with 22 bases between the two ends. The germline CDR1 and CDR2 sequences are ENHRY and SYGVKD. This CDR3 reads CAISEEGSGYSALNTEAFF. DNA of the CDR3: TGTGCCATCAGTGAGGAGGGCTCAGGGTACAGTGCGTTGAACACTGAAGCTTTCTTT.

This clonotype was detected ten times or more. The chain recombines TRBV7-6 with TRBJ2-7; the match to TRBD1 covers 7 bases. J lost 0 bases, V lost 5 bases, and 4 bases had no gene match. Germline-derived CDR1 and CDR2 are SGHVS and FNYEAQ. The CDR3 sequence is 14 residues long. The CDR3 reads CASSPNRGSYEQYF. As DNA, the CDR3 is TGTGCCAGCAGCCCAAACAGGGGCTCCTACGAGCAGTACTTC.

This clonotype was seen ten or more times. The chain has TRBV6-1 and TRBJ1-1; D gene ambiguous. V lost 5 bases and J 1 base, leaving 5 bases between the germline ends. CDR1 MNHNS and CDR2 SASEGT come from the germline V gene. CDR3 size: 12 residues. In DNA form, the CDR3 reads TGTGCCAGCAGTCGGGGGAACACTGAAGCTTTCTTT. Translation gives CASSRGNTEAFF.

This clonotype showed up many times. The chain carries TRBV20-1 and TRBJ1-1; D call uncertain. CDR1 is DFQATT and CDR2 is SNEGSKA in the germline V gene (reference sequence). The CDR3 is made up of 11 amino acids. Deletions cut 6 bases from V and 1 base from J, with 6 bases between. CDR3 nucleotide sequence: TGCAGTGCCCAGACGAACACTGAAGCTTTCTTT. Protein product: CSAQTNTEAFF.

This clonotype has only a few counts. The rearrangement joins TRBV20-1 to TRBJ2-1, with 7 bases aligning to TRBD1. Trimming took 1 base from V and 5 from J; bases not matched to a gene: 5. Per germline, CDR1 DFQATT and CDR2 SNEGSKA (reference sequence). The CDR3 is 14 residues long. The CDR3 sequence is CSARADRINNEQFF. CDR3 nucleotide sequence: TGCAGTGCTAGAGCGGACAGGATAAACAATGAGCAGTTCTTC.

There are many counts of this clonotype. The rearrangement links TRBV6-5 to TRBJ2-7; maybe TRBD2 (5 bases). Trimming left V 1 base short and J 6 bases short, with 13 bases between. The CDR3 has 14 residues. Germline V lookup: CDR1 MNHEY, CDR2 SVGAGI. The CDR3 region is CASSYYPGSREQYF. CDR3 DNA: TGTGCCAGCAGTTACTATCCGGGGTCTCGCGAGCAGTACTTC.

In its sample, this clonotype was seen many times. This chain connects TRBV27 to TRBJ1-3; 9 bases agree with TRBD1. V lost 3 bases to trimming and J lost 4 bases; unmatched junction nucleotides: 4. Germline values: CDR1 MNHEY, CDR2 SMNVEV (reference sequence). The CDR3 covers 15 residues. The CDR3 DNA follows: TGTGCCAGCAGTTTCACCGGGACAGGGGGAAACACCATATATTTT. Translation: CASSFTGTGGNTIYF.

This clonotype was detected ten times or more. The genes are TRBV27 and TRBJ2-6; no reliable D call. There are 15 residues in the CDR3. The V and J ends lost 3 bases and 0 bases respectively, with 6 bases between them. The germline V gene has CDR1 MNHEY and CDR2 SMNVEV (reference sequence). The CDR3 is CASSFGVSGANVLTF. The CDR3 DNA is TGTGCCAGCAGTTTTGGGGTCTCTGGGGCCAACGTCCTGACTTTC.

This clonotype appeared many times. The gene calls are TRBV20-1 and TRBJ1-1; 7 nucleotides align to TRBD1. With 6 bases clipped from V and 4 bases from J, the junction kept 5 bases outside the gene matches. The germline V gene encodes CDR1 DFQATT and CDR2 SNEGSKA (reference sequence). This CDR3 is built from 12 residues. The CDR3 region is CSAQGTATEAFF. The CDR3 DNA follows: TGCAGTGCCCAGGGGACAGCCACTGAAGCTTTCTTT.

V gene TRBV20-1 combines with J gene TRBJ1-6; D remains ambiguous. Trimming took off 5 bases at V and 5 bases at J, with 13 bases between the two ends. CDR1 and CDR2 from the germline V gene are DFQATT and SNEGSKA (reference sequence). This CDR3 is built from 14 residues. CDR3 residues: CSAPQGFDNSPLHF. CDR3 in DNA: TGCAGTGCTCCACAAGGTTTTGATAATTCACCCCTCCACTTT.

The table lists this clonotype with many counts. This sequence joins TRBV28 and TRBJ1-3; D not certain. CDR3 size: 13 residues. Germline V lookup: CDR1 MDHEN, CDR2 SYDVKM. The V end was cut by 7 bases, the J end by 4 bases, with 11 bases between. CDR3 in amino acids: CASNSGSGNTIYF. DNA for the CDR3: TGTGCCAGCAATTCAGGTTCCGGAAACACCATATATTTT.